Below are 5 T cell receptor beta chains sequenced from a single sample in a study of T cells in Graves' hyperthyroidism and ophthalmopathy. Regions amplified from RNA transcripts were the TCR beta CDR3 regions. TCR CDR3 regions were first amplified by RT-PCR with HTBI primers. Each CDR3 protein gets one entry after TCRdb re-called the multiplex PCR reads with MiXCR. This table holds 37,000 or so distinct CDR3 sequences, 52% found once. Sequencing was performed on blood. The origin of the receptors is a middle-aged man with Graves' ophthalmopathy.

The DNA of the CDR3 is TGTGCCAGCCAAAAAGGTAGCCAAAAACTGTTTTTT. Encoded protein: CASQKGSQKLFF. V and J are TRBV19 and TRBJ1-4; no clear D gene. Germline CDR1 reads LNHDA; CDR2 reads SQIVND (reference sequence). The CDR3 has 12 residues. Trimming removed 9 bases from V and 9 bases from J, with 14 bases in between.

The J gene is TRBJ1-6, the V gene TRBV20-1, with D possibly being TRBD1 (5 bases). Germline V lookup: CDR1 DFQATT, CDR2 SNEGSKA (reference sequence). The CDR3 contains 13 residues. V was trimmed by 5 bases and J by 6 bases, leaving 11 bases between them. CDR3 coding DNA: TGCAGTGCTCAGGGATTTAGTAATTCACCCCTCCACTTT. Its translation: CSAQGFSNSPLHF.

In its sample, this clonotype was seen many times. A much more abundant neighbour one base away suggests this may be a read error. The chain uses TRBV24-1 and TRBJ2-1; 12 bases map to TRBD2. With V trimmed by 1 base and J by 7 bases, 4 bases remained unmatched. From germline, CDR1 is KGHDR and CDR2 SFDVKD. The CDR3 runs to 16 residues. For the CDR3, the DNA is TGTGCCACCAGTGATTTACTAGCGGGGGGCGAAAATGAGCAGTTCTTC. Its protein is CATSDLLAGGENEQFF.

This clonotype appeared a few times. This CDR3 is CASSGTSGSTDTQFF. Written as DNA, the CDR3 is TGTGCCAGCAGCGGGACTAGCGGGAGCACAGATACGCAGTTCTTC. This chain joins TRBV6-4 and TRBJ2-1; 14 positions match TRBD2. This CDR3 is built from 15 residues. The V gene end was trimmed by 6 bases and the J gene end by 12 bases; junction bases not matched to a gene: 10. Germline V gene sequence: CDR1 MRHNA, CDR2 SNTAGT.

The chain joins TRBV29-1 to TRBJ1-2; tentatively, D is TRBD1 (5 bases). Germline CDR1 SQVTM, CDR2 ANQGSEA. V gave up 6 bases and J gave up 5 bases, with 19 bases separating them. CDR3 length: 14 residues. The CDR3 protein is CSVSTREAWYGYTF. The DNA for the CDR3 is TGCAGCGTGAGTACCAGGGAGGCTTGGTATGGCTACACCTTC.